One TCR beta chain is described in this entry. This sample is drawn from a study of blood T cell repertoires in COVID-19. Study background: The samples span acute and convalescent COVID-19 from the United States, Italy and Spain. Nucleic acid was either cDNA or gDNA, and it came from T cells, B-cell-depleted T cells, or PBMCs.

In the study's own analysis: It was from reference gene primer amplification that nucleated cell counts were estimated. Only in-frame clones appear in the TCRdb table, and some are missing; sequencing was by immunoSEQ multiplex PCR. V, J and clone size were drawn from that table, and D and trimming were deduced from the DNA. The sample records about 270,000 clones, around 86% being singletons. The trim removed 9 bases at V and 3 bases at J, leaving 5 bases unmatched. There are 15 residues in the CDR3. Per germline, CDR1 LNHDA and CDR2 SQIVND (reference sequence). Sequencing used peripheral blood. The sequence derives from a man in his forties or fifties with active or convalescent COVID-19. The chain combines TRBV19 with TRBJ2-1; 13 bases match TRBD2. The CDR3 loop is CASRTSGSVYNEQFF. DNA for the CDR3: TGTGCCAGCCGGACTAGCGGGAGCGTCTACAATGAGCAGTTCTTC.